This T cell receptor beta chain came from a study of cytomegalovirus exposure and HLA in healthy donors. Study-wide results and limits: Further analysis, carried out later, found HLA-associated TCR beta chains more clonally expanded than equally common other chains. Reports indicate that TCR beta sequences accurately predicted the HLA-A and HLA-B alleles of most subjects. Several V segments, TRBV6-2 and TRBV6-3 among them, could not be told apart and were dropped. The CMV antigen specificity of a few CMV-associated chains was confirmed through in vitro analysis.

Germline lookup yields CDR1 MNHEY and CDR2 SVGAGI. Germline trimming cut 6 bases from V and 0 bases from J; bases unmatched to any gene: 5. The CDR3 is 15 amino acids. Points on this clone: Its antigen is not identified.

PCR involved 60 Vbeta and 13 Jbeta primers. Assay used: immunoSEQ multiplex PCR; TCRdb lists only in-frame clones, some missing. The table includes around 200,000 clones, around 83% detected once. The chain combines TRBV6-5 with TRBJ1-5, with 7 bases matching TRBD1. Sequencing was performed on PBMCs. This TCR came from a girl under 18 in good health and CMV-seronegative. The CDR3: CASSSDRLSNQPQHF. CDR3 bases: TGTGCCAGCAGCTCGGACAGGCTTAGCAATCAGCCCCAGCATTTT.